This T cell receptor (beta chain) appears in the sequencing data of a study of T cells after yellow fever vaccination. Study summary: Researchers used CD3, CD45RA, CCR7 and CD95 to sort out EM, EMRA, CM and Tscm memory subsets. The SMART-Seq v4 Ultra Low Input method served to prepare the low-cell-number fractions.

Each CDR3 protein gets one entry after TCRdb re-called the 5' RACE reads with MiXCR. The table shows roughly 9,800 distinct CDR3 sequences, with 4% to 6% occurring only once. This clonotype is medium-sized (0.01 to 0.1%). Trimming shortened V by 0 bases and J by 0 bases, and 9 bases separated the two germline ends. The CDR3 covers 15 residues. Germline CDR1 and CDR2: DFQATT and SNEGSKA (reference sequence). General observations from the study: One caveat is that FACS-sorted repertoires could contain abundant clonotypes contaminating from the bulk population. Practically every clonotype that responded to the vaccine could not be detected in sorted memory subsets on day 0.

J is TRBJ2-1 and V is TRBV20-1; D gene unclear. The material was PBMCs, either bulk or a sorted T-cell subset (CD4+, CD8+, memory, or dextramer-sorted; not recorded which), obtained around 15 days after the first yellow fever vaccination. The sequence was obtained from a man between 18 and 29 years old who received the YFV17D yellow fever vaccine. The CDR3 is CSARELDSSYNEQFF. The CDR3, as DNA: TGCAGTGCTAGAGAATTAGATTCCTCCTACAATGAGCAGTTCTTC.